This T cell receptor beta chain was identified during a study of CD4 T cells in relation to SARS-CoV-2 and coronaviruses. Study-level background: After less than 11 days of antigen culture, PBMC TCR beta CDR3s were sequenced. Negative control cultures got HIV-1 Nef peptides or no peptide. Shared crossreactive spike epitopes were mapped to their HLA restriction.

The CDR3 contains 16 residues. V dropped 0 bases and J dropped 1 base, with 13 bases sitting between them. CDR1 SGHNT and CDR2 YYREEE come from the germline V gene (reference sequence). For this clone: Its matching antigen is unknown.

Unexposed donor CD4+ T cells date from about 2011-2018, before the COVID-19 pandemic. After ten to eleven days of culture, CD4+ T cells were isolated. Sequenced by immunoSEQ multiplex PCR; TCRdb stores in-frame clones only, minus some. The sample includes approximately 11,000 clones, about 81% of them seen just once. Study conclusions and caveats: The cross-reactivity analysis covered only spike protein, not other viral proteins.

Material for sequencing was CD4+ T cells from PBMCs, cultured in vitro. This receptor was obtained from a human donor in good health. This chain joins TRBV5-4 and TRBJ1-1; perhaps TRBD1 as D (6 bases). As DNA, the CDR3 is TGTGCCAGCAGCTTGGCCCCTACAGGGTCGAACACTGAAGCTTTCTTT. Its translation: CASSLAPTGSNTEAFF.